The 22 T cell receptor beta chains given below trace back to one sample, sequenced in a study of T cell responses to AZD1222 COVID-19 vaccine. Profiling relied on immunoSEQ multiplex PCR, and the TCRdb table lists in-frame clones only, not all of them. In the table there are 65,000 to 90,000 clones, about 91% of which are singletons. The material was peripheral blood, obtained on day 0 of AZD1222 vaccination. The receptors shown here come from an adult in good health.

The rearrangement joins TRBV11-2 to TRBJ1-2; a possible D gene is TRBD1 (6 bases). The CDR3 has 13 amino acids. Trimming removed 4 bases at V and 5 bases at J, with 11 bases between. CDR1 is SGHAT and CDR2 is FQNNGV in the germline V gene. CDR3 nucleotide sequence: TGTGCCAGCAGCTCCGACAGGTCATATGGCTACACCTTC. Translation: CASSSDRSYGYTF.

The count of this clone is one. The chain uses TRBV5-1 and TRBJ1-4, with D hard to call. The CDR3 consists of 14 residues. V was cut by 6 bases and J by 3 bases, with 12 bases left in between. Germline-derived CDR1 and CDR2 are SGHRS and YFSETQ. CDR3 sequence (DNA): TGCGCCAGCACCCTGGACCGCCCTAATGAAAAACTGTTTTTT. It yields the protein CASTLDRPNEKLFF.

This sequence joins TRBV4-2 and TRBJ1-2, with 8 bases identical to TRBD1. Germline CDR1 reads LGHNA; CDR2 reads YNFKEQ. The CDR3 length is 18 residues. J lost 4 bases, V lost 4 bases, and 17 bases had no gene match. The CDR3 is CASSLDPPGQAFIYGYTF. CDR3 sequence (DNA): TGTGCCAGCAGCCTTGATCCCCCGGGACAGGCCTTCATCTATGGCTACACCTTC.

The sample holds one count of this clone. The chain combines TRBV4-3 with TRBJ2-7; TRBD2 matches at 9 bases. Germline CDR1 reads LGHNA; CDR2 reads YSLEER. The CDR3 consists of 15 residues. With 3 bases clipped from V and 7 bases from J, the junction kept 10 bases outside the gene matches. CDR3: CASSHHPAGGWEQYF. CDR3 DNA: TGCGCCAGCAGCCATCACCCAGCGGGGGGCTGGGAGCAGTACTTC.

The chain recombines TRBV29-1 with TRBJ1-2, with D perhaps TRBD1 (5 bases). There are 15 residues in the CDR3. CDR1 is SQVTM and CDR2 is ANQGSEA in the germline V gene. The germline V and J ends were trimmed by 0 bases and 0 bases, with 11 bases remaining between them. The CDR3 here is CSVEDWGSTNYGYTF. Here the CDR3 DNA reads TGCAGCGTTGAAGATTGGGGCAGCACTAACTATGGCTACACCTTC. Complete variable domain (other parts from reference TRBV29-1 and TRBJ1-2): SAVISQKPSRDICQRGTSLTIQCQVDSQVTMMFWYRQQPGQSLTLIATANQGSEATYESGFVIDKFPISRPNLTFSTLTVSNMSPEDSSIYLCSVEDWGSTNYGYTFGSGTRLTVV.

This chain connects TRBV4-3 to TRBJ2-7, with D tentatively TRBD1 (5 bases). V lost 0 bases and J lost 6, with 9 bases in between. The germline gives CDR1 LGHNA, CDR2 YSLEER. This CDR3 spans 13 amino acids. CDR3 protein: CASSQERGFEQYF. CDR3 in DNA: TGCGCCAGCAGCCAAGAAAGGGGTTTCGAGCAGTACTTC.

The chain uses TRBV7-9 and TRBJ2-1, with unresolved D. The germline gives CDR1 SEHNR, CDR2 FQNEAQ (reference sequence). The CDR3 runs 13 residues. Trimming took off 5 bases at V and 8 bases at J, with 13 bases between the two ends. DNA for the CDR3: TGTGCCAGCAGCCCCCGGTTCGCGGATGAGCAGTTCTTC. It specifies CASSPRFADEQFF. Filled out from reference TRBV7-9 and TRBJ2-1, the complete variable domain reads DTGVSQNPRHKITKRGQNVTFRCDPISEHNRLYWYRQTLGQGPEFLTYFQNEAQLEKSRLLSDRFSAERPKGSFSTLEIQRTEQGDSAMYLCASSPRFADEQFFGPGTRLTVL.

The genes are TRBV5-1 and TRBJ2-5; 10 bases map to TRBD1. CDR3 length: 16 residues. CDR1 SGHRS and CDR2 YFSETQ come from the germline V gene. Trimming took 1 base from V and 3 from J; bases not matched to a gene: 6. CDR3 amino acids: CASSLIGTGEEETQYF. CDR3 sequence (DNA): TGCGCCAGCAGCTTGATCGGGACAGGGGAAGAAGAGACCCAGTACTTC.

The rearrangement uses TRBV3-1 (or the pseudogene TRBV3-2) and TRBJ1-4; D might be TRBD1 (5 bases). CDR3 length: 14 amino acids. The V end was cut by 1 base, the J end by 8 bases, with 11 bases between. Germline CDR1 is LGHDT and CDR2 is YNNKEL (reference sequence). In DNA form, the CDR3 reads TGTGCCAGCAGCCAAGGAGACAGTCGGGAAAAACTGTTTTTT. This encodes CASSQGDSREKLFF.

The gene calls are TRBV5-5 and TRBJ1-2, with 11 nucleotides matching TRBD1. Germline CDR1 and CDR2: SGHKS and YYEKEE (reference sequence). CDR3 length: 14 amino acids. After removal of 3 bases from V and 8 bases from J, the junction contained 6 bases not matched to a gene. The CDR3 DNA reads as TGTGCCAGCAGCTCGTCCGGGACAGGGGGAGGCTACACCTTC. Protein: CASSSSGTGGGYTF.

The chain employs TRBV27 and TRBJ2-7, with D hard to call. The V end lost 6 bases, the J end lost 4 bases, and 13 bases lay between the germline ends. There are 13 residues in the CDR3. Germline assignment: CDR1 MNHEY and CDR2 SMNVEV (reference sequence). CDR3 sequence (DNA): TGTGCCAGCAGGCCAGGCGCCTCGTACGAGCAGTACTTC. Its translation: CASRPGASYEQYF.

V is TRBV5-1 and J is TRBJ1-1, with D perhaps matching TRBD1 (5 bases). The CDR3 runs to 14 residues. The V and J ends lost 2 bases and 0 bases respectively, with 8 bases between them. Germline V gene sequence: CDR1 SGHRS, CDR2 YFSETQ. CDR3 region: CASSFRAVNTEAFF. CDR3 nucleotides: TGCGCCAGCAGCTTCAGGGCGGTGAACACTGAAGCTTTCTTT.

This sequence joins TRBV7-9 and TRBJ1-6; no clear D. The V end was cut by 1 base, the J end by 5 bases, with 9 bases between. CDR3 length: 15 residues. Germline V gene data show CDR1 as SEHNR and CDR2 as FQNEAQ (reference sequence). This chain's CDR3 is CASSLGARHNSPLHF. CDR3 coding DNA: TGTGCCAGCAGCTTAGGAGCCCGGCATAATTCACCCCTCCACTTT.

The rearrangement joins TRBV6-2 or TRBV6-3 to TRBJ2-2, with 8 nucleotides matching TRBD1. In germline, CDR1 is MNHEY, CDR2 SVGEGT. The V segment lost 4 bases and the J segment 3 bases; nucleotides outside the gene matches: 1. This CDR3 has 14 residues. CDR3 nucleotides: TGTGCCAGCAGTTGGGGACAGGACACCGGGGAGCTGTTTTTT. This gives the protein CASSWGQDTGELFF.

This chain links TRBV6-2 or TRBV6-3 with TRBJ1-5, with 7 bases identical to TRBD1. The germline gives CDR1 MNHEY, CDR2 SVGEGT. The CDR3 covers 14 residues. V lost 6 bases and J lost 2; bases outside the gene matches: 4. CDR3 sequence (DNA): TGTGCCAGCAGCTCAGGGGGTCGCAATCAGCCCCAGCATTTT. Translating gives CASSSGGRNQPQHF.

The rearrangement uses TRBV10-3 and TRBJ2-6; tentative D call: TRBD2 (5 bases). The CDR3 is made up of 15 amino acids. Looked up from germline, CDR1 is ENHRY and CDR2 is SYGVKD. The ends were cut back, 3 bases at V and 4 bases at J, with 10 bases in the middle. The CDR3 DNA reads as TGTGCCATCAGTGAAGCAGCGGAAGGGGCCAACGTCCTGACTTTC. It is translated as CAISEAAEGANVLTF.

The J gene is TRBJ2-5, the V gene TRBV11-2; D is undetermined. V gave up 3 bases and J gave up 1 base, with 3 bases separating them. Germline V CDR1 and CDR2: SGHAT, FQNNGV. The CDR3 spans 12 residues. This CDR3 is CASSFSQETQYF. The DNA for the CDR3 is TGTGCCAGCAGCTTTTCCCAAGAGACCCAGTACTTC.

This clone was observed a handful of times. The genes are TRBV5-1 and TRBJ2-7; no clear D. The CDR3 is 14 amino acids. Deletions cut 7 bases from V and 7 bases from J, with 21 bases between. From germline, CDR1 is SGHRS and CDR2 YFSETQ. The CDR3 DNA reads TGCGCCAGCGGCCGGTCGAACGCCGGTGGGGAGCAGTACTTC. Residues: CASGRSNAGGEQYF. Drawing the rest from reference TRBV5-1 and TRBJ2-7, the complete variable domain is KAGVTQTPRYLIKTRGQQVTLSCSPISGHRSVSWYQQTPGQGLQFLFEYFSETQRNKGNFPGRFSGRQFSNSRSEMNVSTLELGDSALYLCASGRSNAGGEQYFGPGTRLTVT.

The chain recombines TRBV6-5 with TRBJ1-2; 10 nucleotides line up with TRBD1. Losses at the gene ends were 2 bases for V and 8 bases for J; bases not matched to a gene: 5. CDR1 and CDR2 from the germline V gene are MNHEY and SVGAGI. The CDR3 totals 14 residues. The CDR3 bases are TGTGCCAGCAGTTACAGGGACAGGGGTGCAGGCTACACCTTC. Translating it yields CASSYRDRGAGYTF.

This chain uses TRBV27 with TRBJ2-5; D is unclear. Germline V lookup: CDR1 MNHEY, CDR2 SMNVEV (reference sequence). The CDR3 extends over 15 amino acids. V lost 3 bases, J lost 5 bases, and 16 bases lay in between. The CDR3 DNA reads TGTGCCAGCAGTTTGGGTGGGCCCCAGACGGAGACCCAGTACTTC. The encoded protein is CASSLGGPQTETQYF.

The chain's CDR3 is CASSFEQIHGYTF. CDR3 in DNA: TGTGCCAGCAGTTTCGAACAGATCCATGGCTACACCTTC. This rearrangement joins TRBV28 to TRBJ1-2; D not certain. The CDR3 has 13 residues. Germline assignment: CDR1 MDHEN and CDR2 SYDVKM. V was cut by 3 bases and J by 6 bases, with 11 bases left in between.

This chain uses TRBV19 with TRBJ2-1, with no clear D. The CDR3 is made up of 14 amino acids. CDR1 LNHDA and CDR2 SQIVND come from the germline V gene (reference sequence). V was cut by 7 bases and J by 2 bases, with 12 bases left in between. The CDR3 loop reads CASNSAEAYNEQFF. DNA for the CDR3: TGTGCCAGTAATTCGGCCGAAGCCTACAATGAGCAGTTCTTC.